The 17 T cell receptor beta chains below were found in one sample sequenced in a study of identical twins. TCRdb re-derived calls from the 5' RACE reads in MiXCR, one entry per CDR3 protein. This table holds hundreds of thousands of distinct CDR3 sequences, around 8.6% found once. In addition, the sample was reused for a study of yellow fever vaccine responses in identical twins.

The material sequenced was PBMCs. The source of these receptors is a woman between 18 and 29 years old in good health.

This clonotype was seen more than once but under ten times. The genes are TRBV5-1 and TRBJ2-1; 9 nucleotides agree with TRBD2. The CDR3 is made up of 16 amino acids. CDR1 and CDR2 from the germline V gene are SGHRS and YFSETQ. Trimming took 0 bases from V and 6 from J; bases not matched to a gene: 7. CDR3 in DNA: TGCGCCAGCAGCTTGGATGCAGCGGGGGGCCGCAATGAGCAGTTCTTC. It codes for CASSLDAAGGRNEQFF.

CDR3 in DNA: TGTGCCAGCACGGGATGGACCTACGAGCAGTACTTC. Protein sequence: CASTGWTYEQYF. This chain joins TRBV2 and TRBJ2-7, with a weak D call TRBD2 (5 bases). Germline V gene data show CDR1 as SNHLY and CDR2 as FYNNEI. This CDR3 has 12 residues. With 7 bases removed from V and 2 bases from J, the gap between germline ends came to 9 bases.

This clonotype was observed once. The genes are TRBV9 and TRBJ2-4, with TRBD2 matching over 8 bases. This CDR3 contains 20 residues. V was clipped by 0 bases and J by 0 bases; unmatched bases: 14. Germline V lookup: CDR1 SGDLS, CDR2 YYNGEE. CDR3 region: CASSVESGSIRGKAKNIQYF. As DNA, the CDR3 is TGTGCCAGCAGCGTAGAGAGCGGGAGTATTCGCGGGAAAGCCAAAAACATTCAGTACTTC.

V usage is TRBV12-3 or TRBV12-4 and J usage is TRBJ2-1; 10 nucleotides line up with TRBD2. The trim removed 6 bases at V and 8 bases at J, leaving 10 bases unmatched. CDR3 size: 15 residues. The CDR3 DNA follows: TGTGCCAGCAGGCCACCTAGCGGGGGCATTCATGAGCAGTTCTTC. Protein: CASRPPSGGIHEQFF.

This clonotype was counted many times. The chain joins TRBV20-1 to TRBJ2-7; 10 bases agree with TRBD2. CDR3 length equals 15 residues. CDR1 and CDR2 from the germline V gene are DFQATT and SNEGSKA (reference sequence). V was pared by 3 bases and J by 3 bases, with 8 bases of the junction left unmatched. For the CDR3, the DNA is TGCAGTGCTAGCCTCGGGACTAGCGACCTCTACGAGCAGTACTTC. Its protein product is CSASLGTSDLYEQYF.

The table lists this clonotype with a few counts. The genes are TRBV5-5 and TRBJ2-5; TRBD2 matches 7 bases. The CDR3 runs 16 residues. Germline CDR1 is SGHKS and CDR2 is YYEKEE (reference sequence). V lost 4 bases and J lost 0; bases outside the gene matches: 9. Here the CDR3 DNA reads TGTGCCAGCAGCGTAGTAGCGGGCTGGTACCAAGAGACCCAGTACTTC. It translates to CASSVVAGWYQETQYF.

This clonotype was seen a handful of times. The V call is TRBV7-2, the J call TRBJ2-7; 8 nucleotides line up with TRBD2. The ends lost 2 bases at V and 1 base at J; junction bases unmatched: 10. The germline V gene has CDR1 SGHTA and CDR2 FQGNSA. CDR3 length: 17 amino acids. CDR3 nucleotides: TGTGCCAGCAGCTTACCGGGGGGGAGCGGGAAATCCTACGAGCAGTACTTC. Encoded protein: CASSLPGGSGKSYEQYF. The full variable domain, completed using reference TRBV7-2 and TRBJ2-7, is GAGVSQSPSNKVTEKGKDVELRCDPISGHTALYWYRQSLGQGLEFLIYFQGNSAPDKSGLPSDRFSAERTGGSVSTLTIQRTQQEDSAVYLCASSLPGGSGKSYEQYFGPGTRLTVT.

The chain links TRBV11-2 to TRBJ2-1; 10 bases map to TRBD2. The V segment lost 3 bases and the J segment 2 bases; nucleotides outside the gene matches: 10. CDR1 is SGHAT, CDR2 FQNNGV, per germline. The CDR3 runs 18 residues. The CDR3 here is CASSFSSGRLSPYNEQFF. CDR3 in DNA: TGTGCCAGCAGCTTTAGTAGCGGGAGGCTGAGTCCCTACAATGAGCAGTTCTTC.

This clonotype was found once. This chain uses TRBV29-1 with TRBJ2-5; possible D gene TRBD2, 5 bases. The CDR3 totals 13 residues. From germline, CDR1 is SQVTM and CDR2 ANQGSEA. Trimming left V 6 bases short and J 3 bases short, with 14 bases between. The CDR3 spells CSVPGIMKETQYF. CDR3 nucleotide sequence: TGCAGCGTCCCGGGAATTATGAAAGAGACCCAGTACTTC.

As for this clonotype: This sequence may be a read error, since a much larger clone differs from it by one base. J is TRBJ2-7 and V is TRBV12-3 or TRBV12-4; D is possibly TRBD2 (6 bases). The CDR3 is 12 amino acids. As DNA, the CDR3 is TGTGCCAGCACCACCGGAGGGTACGAGAAGTACTTC. The encoded protein is CASTTGGYEKYF.

The chain recombines TRBV29-1 with TRBJ2-1; TRBD2 matches 8 bases. Germline CDR1 is SQVTM and CDR2 is ANQGSEA. This CDR3 has 14 amino acids. V lost 6 bases, J lost 3 bases, and 7 bases stayed unmatched. The CDR3 loop is CSVALAGLYNEQFF. The CDR3 DNA reads TGCAGCGTCGCGCTAGCGGGTCTCTACAATGAGCAGTTCTTC.

The table lists this clonotype with many counts. The V call is TRBV5-1, the J call TRBJ2-2; 11 bases fit TRBD2. Germline loops: CDR1 SGHRS, CDR2 YFSETQ. This CDR3 contains 17 residues. J lost 3 bases, V lost 1 base, and 5 bases had no gene match. The CDR3 here is CASSLSTSGRYTGELFF. The CDR3, as DNA: TGCGCCAGCAGCTTGTCAACTAGCGGGAGATACACCGGGGAGCTGTTTTTT.

This clonotype came up a few times. The chain couples TRBV12-5 to TRBJ2-1; D ambiguous. This CDR3 spans 13 amino acids. V was cut by 1 base and J by 4 bases, with 5 bases left in between. From germline, CDR1 is LGHNT and CDR2 FRNRAP. CDR3 in amino acids: CASGLGFYNEQFF. For the CDR3, the DNA is TGTGCTAGTGGTTTGGGCTTTTACAATGAGCAGTTCTTC. Variable domain in full (rest from reference TRBV12-5 and TRBJ2-1): DARVTQTPRHKVTEMGQEVTMRCQPILGHNTVFWYRQTMMQGLELLAYFRNRAPLDDSGMPKDRFSAEMPDATLATLKIQPSEPRDSAVYFCASGLGFYNEQFFGPGTRLTVL.

The DNA of the CDR3 is TGCGCCAGCAGCTCCGGACTGCGCTTCGGGGAGCTGTTTTTT. Encoded protein: CASSSGLRFGELFF. This chain connects TRBV5-1 to TRBJ2-2, with D possibly matching TRBD2 (5 bases). V lost 3 bases and J 7 bases, leaving 13 bases between the germline ends. The germline CDR1 and CDR2 sequences are SGHRS and YFSETQ. This CDR3 is built from 14 residues.

This chain links TRBV5-5 with TRBJ2-3; tentative D call: TRBD1 (5 bases). V was pared by 3 bases and J by 0 bases, with 14 bases between. In germline, CDR1 is SGHKS, CDR2 YYEKEE (reference sequence). The CDR3 runs 16 residues. In nucleotides, the CDR3 is TGTGCCAGCAGCTCGAAGGCAGGGATTAGCACAGATACGCAGTATTTT. It yields the protein CASSSKAGISTDTQYF.

This clonotype was seen many times. CDR3 amino acids: CASSQGESGGGVHTQYF. CDR3 nucleotide sequence: TGTGCCAGCAGCCAAGGGGAGAGCGGTGGGGGGGTTCATACGCAGTATTTT. The chain has TRBV4-2 and TRBJ2-3; TRBD2 aligns across 7 bases. The V gene end was trimmed by 1 base and the J gene end by 7 bases; junction bases not matched to a gene: 14. Germline V CDR1 and CDR2: LGHNA, YNFKEQ. There are 17 residues in the CDR3.

This clonotype was observed a few times. The chain has TRBV20-1 and TRBJ2-7; D might be TRBD1 (6 bases). The CDR3 spans 15 residues. The ends were cut back, 0 bases at V and 3 bases at J, with 15 bases in the middle. Germline V gives CDR1 DFQATT, CDR2 SNEGSKA (reference sequence). CDR3: CSARDASGRGYEQYF. The DNA for the CDR3 is TGCAGTGCTAGAGATGCCAGCGGCAGGGGCTACGAGCAGTACTTC.